Ten or more counts support the clone carrying this T cell receptor beta chain. Its antigen is as yet unknown. CDR1 and CDR2 (germline): MDHEN, SYDVKM. The CDR3 consists of 17 residues. Trimming at V came to 7 bases and at J to 2 bases, leaving 16 bases not matched to a gene. The data are from a study of T cells in Graves' hyperthyroidism and ophthalmopathy. General observations from the study: The model forecast ophthalmopathy, anticipating it by a median around 6.5 months before onset. Most thyroid-expanded clonotypes above 0.001 were also found in blood.

TCR beta CDR3 sequences were amplified from RNA transcripts. With the HTBI primer set, the TCR CDR3 went through a first round of RT-PCR. TCRdb itself ran the multiplex PCR reads through MiXCR, one entry per CDR3 protein. The sample records 150,000 or so distinct CDR3 sequences, roughly 23% being singletons. Patients showing uncontrolled infection, other autoimmune disease, pregnancy or lactation were ineligible. The chain carries TRBV28 and TRBJ1-1; TRBD1 agrees at 7 bases. This receptor was identified in a woman aged 50 to 60 with Graves' hyperthyroidism that later progressed to Graves' ophthalmopathy. Sequenced material: blood. CDR3 region: CASTLRLPHRGNTEAFF. The CDR3 nucleotides are TGTGCCAGCACCCTTCGGCTCCCGCACAGGGGAAACACTGAAGCTTTCTTT.